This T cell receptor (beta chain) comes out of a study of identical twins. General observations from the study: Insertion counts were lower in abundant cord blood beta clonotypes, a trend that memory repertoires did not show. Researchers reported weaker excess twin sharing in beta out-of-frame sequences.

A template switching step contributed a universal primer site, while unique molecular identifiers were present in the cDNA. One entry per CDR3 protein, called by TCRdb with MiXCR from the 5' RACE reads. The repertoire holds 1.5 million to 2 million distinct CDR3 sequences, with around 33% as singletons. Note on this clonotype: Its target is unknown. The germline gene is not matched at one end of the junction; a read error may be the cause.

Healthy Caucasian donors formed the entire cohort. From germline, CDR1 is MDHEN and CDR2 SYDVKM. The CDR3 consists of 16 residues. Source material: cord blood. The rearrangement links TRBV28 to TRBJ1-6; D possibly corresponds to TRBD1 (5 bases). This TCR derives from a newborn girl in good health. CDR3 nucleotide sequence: TGTGCCAGCAGTTTACCCGAGACAGACTATAATTCACCCCCCCACTTT. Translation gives CASSLPETDYNSPPHF.